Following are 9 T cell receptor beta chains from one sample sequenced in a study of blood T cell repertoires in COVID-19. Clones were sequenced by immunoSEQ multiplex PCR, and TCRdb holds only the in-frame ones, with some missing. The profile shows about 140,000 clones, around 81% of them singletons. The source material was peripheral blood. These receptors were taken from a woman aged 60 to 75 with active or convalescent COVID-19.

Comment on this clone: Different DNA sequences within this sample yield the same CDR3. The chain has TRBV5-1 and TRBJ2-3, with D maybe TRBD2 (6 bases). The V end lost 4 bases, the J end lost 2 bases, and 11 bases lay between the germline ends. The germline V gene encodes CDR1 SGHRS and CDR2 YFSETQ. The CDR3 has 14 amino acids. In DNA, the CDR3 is TGCGCCAGCAGCAGTGGGGGGTCCACAGATACGCAGTATTTT. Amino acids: CASSSGGSTDTQYF.

The DNA of the CDR3 is TGTGCCAGCAGCGTGACAGGAGTTGGCTACACCTTC. Protein product: CASSVTGVGYTF. The V gene is TRBV6-5, the J gene TRBJ1-2; a weak D match, TRBD1 (6 bases). The CDR3 has 12 amino acids. Between the trimmed V and J ends, which lost 6 bases and 7 bases, there was a span of 12 bases. Germline CDR1 and CDR2: MNHEY and SVGAGI.

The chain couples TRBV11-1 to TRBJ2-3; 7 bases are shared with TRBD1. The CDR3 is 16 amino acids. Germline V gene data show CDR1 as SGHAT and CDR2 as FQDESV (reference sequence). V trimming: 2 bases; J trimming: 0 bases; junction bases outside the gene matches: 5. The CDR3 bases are TGTGCCAGCAGCTTATCAGGGGACAGTAGCACAGATACGCAGTATTTT. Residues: CASSLSGDSSTDTQYF.

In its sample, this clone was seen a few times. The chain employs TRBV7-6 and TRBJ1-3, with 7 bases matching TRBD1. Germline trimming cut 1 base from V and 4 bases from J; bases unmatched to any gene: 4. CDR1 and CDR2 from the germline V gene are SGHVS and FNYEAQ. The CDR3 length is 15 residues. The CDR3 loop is CASSLVATGGNTIYF. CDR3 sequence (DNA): TGTGCCAGCAGCTTAGTAGCGACAGGGGGAAACACCATATATTTT.

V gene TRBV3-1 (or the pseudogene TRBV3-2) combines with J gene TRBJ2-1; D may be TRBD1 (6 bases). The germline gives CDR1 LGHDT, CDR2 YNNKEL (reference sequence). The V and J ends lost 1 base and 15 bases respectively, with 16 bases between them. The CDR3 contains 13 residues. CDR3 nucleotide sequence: TGTGCCAGCAGCCAAGGGGGGCGCGAGGGGTTGTTCTTC. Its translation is CASSQGGREGLFF.

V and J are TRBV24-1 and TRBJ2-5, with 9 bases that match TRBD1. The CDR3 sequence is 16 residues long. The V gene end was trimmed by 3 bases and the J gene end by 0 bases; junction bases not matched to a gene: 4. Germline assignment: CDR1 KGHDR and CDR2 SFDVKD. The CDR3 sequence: CATSDGDRANQETQYF. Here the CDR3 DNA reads TGTGCCACCAGTGATGGGGACAGGGCAAACCAAGAGACCCAGTACTTC.

CDR3 coding DNA: TGCGCCAGCAGCCAACGTGGGGCGTTGGGGCCTGAAGCTTTCTTT. Translation gives CASSQRGALGPEAFF. J is TRBJ1-1 and V is TRBV4-1; weak D call: TRBD1 (5 bases). The CDR3 has 15 residues. Germline values: CDR1 MGHRA, CDR2 YSYEKL. V was trimmed by 2 bases and J by 6 bases, leaving 16 bases between them.

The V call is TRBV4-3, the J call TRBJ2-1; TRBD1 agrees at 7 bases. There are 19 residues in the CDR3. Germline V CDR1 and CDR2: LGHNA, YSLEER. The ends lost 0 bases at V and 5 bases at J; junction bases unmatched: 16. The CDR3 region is CASSQDGGWGPGGHNEQFF. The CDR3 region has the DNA TGCGCCAGCAGCCAAGATGGAGGATGGGGGCCAGGGGGTCACAATGAGCAGTTCTTC.

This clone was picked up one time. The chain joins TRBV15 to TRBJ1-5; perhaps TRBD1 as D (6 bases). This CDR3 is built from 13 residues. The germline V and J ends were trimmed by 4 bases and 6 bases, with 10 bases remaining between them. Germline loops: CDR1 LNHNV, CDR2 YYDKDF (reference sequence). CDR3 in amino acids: CATSIEGGQPQHF. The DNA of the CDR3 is TGTGCCACCAGCATTGAAGGGGGTCAGCCCCAGCATTTT.